This note documents a single T cell receptor beta chain sequence. Its antigen is not known. The data were taken from a study of T cells in localized non-small cell lung cancer. Study-level findings and limits: Investigators sequenced only a single tumor region, leaving heterogeneity possible. Median detection of top 100 tumor clones in adjacent lung was about 60 clones. Uninvolved neighboring lung showed the greatest T cell clonality, exceeding tumor. Longer overall survival was seen with higher T cell density measured in blood.

Libraries were prepared by immunoSEQ multiplex PCR; TCRdb keeps only in-frame clonotypes and omits some of them. Of tens of thousands of clones listed, approximately 87% are singletons. This TCR was sampled from a woman aged 40-70 years with stage I lung adenocarcinoma. The starting material was peripheral blood, obtained before any cancer treatment.

The CDR3 loop reads CASSPFPGTTNEKLFF. CDR3 in DNA: TGTGCCAGCTCACCATTTCCCGGAACAACTAATGAAAAACTGTTTTTT. The chain employs TRBV18 and TRBJ1-4; the D is unclear. Trimming removed 2 bases at V and 0 bases at J, with 10 bases between. This CDR3 is built from 16 residues. From germline, CDR1 is KGHSH and CDR2 LQKENI.